The 9 T cell receptor beta chains listed next were all sequenced from one sample in a study of blood T cell repertoires in COVID-19. This table comes from immunoSEQ multiplex PCR, and its TCRdb copy is limited to in-frame clones, with some not included. This table has some 56,000 clones, approximately 80% appearing once. Material: peripheral blood. These receptors came from a woman older than 75 with acute or convalescent COVID-19.

The genes are TRBV4-1 and TRBJ1-4, with 12 bases lining up with TRBD1. The V and J ends lost 4 bases and 7 bases, in that order; junction bases with no gene match: 1. The CDR3 length is 14 residues. Germline V CDR1 and CDR2: MGHRA, YSYEKL. The CDR3 reads CASSRDRGPEKLFF. The CDR3 bases are TGCGCCAGCAGCCGGGACAGGGGGCCTGAAAAACTGTTTTTT.

The CDR3 nucleotides are TGTGCCAGCTCACCCCGGACGTCGATCAGGGGGAACACCGGGGAGCTGTTTTTT. Protein: CASSPRTSIRGNTGELFF. The rearrangement joins TRBV18 to TRBJ2-2; a possible D gene is TRBD1 (6 bases). Germline lookup yields CDR1 KGHSH and CDR2 LQKENI. CDR3 length equals 18 residues. The ends were cut back, 3 bases at V and 1 base at J, with 18 bases in the middle.

The chain couples TRBV19 to TRBJ1-5; no clear D gene. The germline gives CDR1 LNHDA, CDR2 SQIVND (reference sequence). V lost 3 bases and J lost 7, with 13 bases in between. The CDR3 is 14 residues long. CDR3 in amino acids: CASSIWREEQPQHF. CDR3 coding DNA: TGTGCCAGTAGTATTTGGAGGGAAGAACAGCCCCAGCATTTT.

The chain employs TRBV19 and TRBJ1-4; 8 bases line up with TRBD1. The CDR3 spans 17 residues. The V and J ends lost 5 bases and 0 bases, in that order; junction bases with no gene match: 8. The germline CDR1 and CDR2 sequences are LNHDA and SQIVND (reference sequence). CDR3 sequence (DNA): TGTGCCAGTAGTCCCAGGGGGCTCGGGGCAACTAATGAAAAACTGTTTTTT. Translating gives CASSPRGLGATNEKLFF.

This chain uses TRBV13 with TRBJ1-3, with D tentatively TRBD1 (6 bases). Trimming shortened V by 6 bases and J by 0 bases, and 12 bases separated the two germline ends. This CDR3 comprises 15 residues. In germline, CDR1 is PRHDT, CDR2 FYEKMQ (reference sequence). The CDR3 DNA reads TGTGCCAGCAGACCCAGGGGCGGCTCTGGAAACACCATATATTTT. Protein product: CASRPRGGSGNTIYF.

V usage is TRBV30 and J usage is TRBJ1-1; D possibly corresponds to TRBD1 (6 bases). Germline loops: CDR1 GTSNPN, CDR2 SVGIG (reference sequence). The V end was cut by 2 bases, the J end by 5 bases, with 12 bases between. This CDR3 has 13 amino acids. In nucleotides, the CDR3 is TGTGCCTGGAGTCTCACAGGGTTGACTGAAGCTTTCTTT. This encodes CAWSLTGLTEAFF.

The rearrangement joins TRBV4-1 to TRBJ1-4; possibly TRBD1 for D (6 bases). CDR3 length: 13 residues. The germline CDR1 and CDR2 sequences are MGHRA and YSYEKL. V was trimmed by 3 bases and J by 8 bases, leaving 10 bases between them. The CDR3 DNA sequence: TGCGCCAGCAGCCAGGCAGGGGCGGAAAAACTGTTTTTT. It encodes CASSQAGAEKLFF.

The J gene is TRBJ2-2, the V gene TRBV18, with a weak D call TRBD1 (6 bases). The V end lost 3 bases, the J end lost 8 bases, and 13 bases lay between the germline ends. CDR3 size: 14 residues. The germline gives CDR1 KGHSH, CDR2 LQKENI. CDR3 residues: CASSPSPQGGELFF. CDR3 DNA: TGTGCCAGCTCACCGAGCCCACAGGGTGGGGAGCTGTTTTTT.

The chain is built from TRBV29-1 and TRBJ2-7; tentatively, D is TRBD1 (5 bases). V was pared by 3 bases and J by 5 bases, with 14 bases between. This CDR3 is 13 amino acids long. Germline CDR1 reads SQVTM; CDR2 reads ANQGSEA. CDR3 nucleotides: TGCAGCGTTGATTGGCAAGGGGCCCACGAGCAGTACTTC. Residues: CSVDWQGAHEQYF.